This T cell receptor beta chain is drawn from a study of T cell changes during pregnancy in multiple sclerosis. With 5 bases clipped from V and 4 bases from J, the junction kept 10 bases outside the gene matches. The CDR3 runs to 14 residues. CDR1 and CDR2 from the germline V gene are SQVTM and ANQGSEA. Profiling relied on immunoSEQ multiplex PCR, and the TCRdb table lists in-frame clones only, not all of them. This sample has 70,000 to 100,000 clones, with 92% found just once. This clone has a single count. The chain joins TRBV29-1 to TRBJ2-7, with 8 nucleotides matching TRBD1. Sequencing was performed on peripheral blood, taken in the first trimester of pregnancy. This receptor was identified in a female donor with multiple sclerosis, enrolled in a pregnancy study. CDR3 protein: CSVRGQGHMYEQYF. CDR3 bases: TGCAGCGTTCGTGGACAGGGCCATATGTACGAGCAGTACTTC.